The 27 T cell receptor beta chains presented below share a single source sample, sequenced in a study of identical twins. From the 5' RACE reads, TCRdb called clonotypes with MiXCR, one entry per CDR3 protein. In the table there are over 600,000 distinct CDR3 sequences, about 20% of which are singletons. These sequences were also reported in another study, on T cells expressing NK-cell markers.

The sequencing input was PBMCs. The source of these receptors is a woman between 18 and 29 years old in good health.

The chain links TRBV20-1 to TRBJ2-3; D is uncertain. The V end lost 0 bases, the J end lost 0 bases, and 7 bases lay between the germline ends. The CDR3 totals 14 residues. The germline V gene encodes CDR1 DFQATT and CDR2 SNEGSKA (reference sequence). DNA for the CDR3: TGCAGTGCTAGAGAGGCCTCTAGCACAGATACGCAGTATTTT. Translation gives CSAREASSTDTQYF.

This clonotype was seen repeatedly, ten times or more. The CDR3: CASGAGTSGYNEQFF. CDR3 coding DNA: TGCGCCAGCGGGGCCGGGACTAGCGGTTACAATGAGCAGTTCTTC. The V gene is TRBV10-1, the J gene TRBJ2-1, with 11 bases that match TRBD2. CDR1 WNHNN and CDR2 SYGVQD come from the germline V gene (reference sequence). The junction had 7 bases not matched to a gene; V was cut back by 8 bases and J by 4 bases. This CDR3 region has 15 residues.

In its sample, this clonotype was seen many times. The CDR3 is CASSQEYSQYF. The CDR3 nucleotides are TGCGCCAGCAGCCAGGAATACTCGCAGTATTTT. The V and J genes are TRBV5-1 and TRBJ2-3; D is unclear. There are 11 residues in the CDR3. V lost 4 bases and J lost 10, with 10 bases in between. Germline V gene lookup returns CDR1 SGHRS and CDR2 YFSETQ.

This clonotype was recorded at least ten times. This chain links TRBV5-1 with TRBJ1-5, with TRBD1 matching over 8 bases. The germline gives CDR1 SGHRS, CDR2 YFSETQ. CDR3 length equals 16 residues. Trimming removed 1 base from V and 2 bases from J; junction bases left unmatched: 5. The CDR3 is CASSLTGGKGNQPQHF. The CDR3 DNA follows: TGCGCCAGCAGCTTGACAGGGGGGAAAGGCAATCAGCCCCAGCATTTT.

This rearrangement joins TRBV9 to TRBJ2-2; D possibly corresponds to TRBD1 (6 bases). Trimming removed 0 bases from V and 6 bases from J, with 15 bases in between. Germline V CDR1 and CDR2: SGDLS, YYNGEE. This CDR3 region has 16 residues. The CDR3 loop reads CASSVGGSYRAGELFF. Written as DNA, the CDR3 is TGTGCCAGCAGCGTAGGAGGGAGTTACAGGGCCGGGGAGCTGTTTTTT.

This clonotype was detected many times. The rearrangement uses TRBV9 and TRBJ2-3, with TRBD2 identical over 7 bases. CDR1 is SGDLS and CDR2 is YYNGEE in the germline V gene. CDR3 size: 15 residues. J lost 5 bases, V lost 4 bases, and 10 bases had no gene match. CDR3 sequence: CASSSVLAEGDTQYF. In DNA form, the CDR3 reads TGTGCCAGCAGCTCCGTCCTAGCGGAGGGAGATACGCAGTATTTT.

J is TRBJ2-3 and V is TRBV7-8; 9 positions match TRBD1. The CDR3 length is 18 residues. Trimming cost V 5 bases and J 0 bases; bases outside gene matches: 12. Germline CDR1 and CDR2: SGHVS and FQNEAQ. The CDR3 sequence is CASSASRTGAPSTDTQYF. Written as DNA, the CDR3 is TGTGCCAGCAGCGCGTCCCGGACAGGGGCCCCTAGCACAGATACGCAGTATTTT.

The V gene is TRBV12-3 or TRBV12-4, the J gene TRBJ2-1, with 9 positions matching TRBD2. This CDR3 region has 15 residues. Germline trimming cut 8 bases from V and 5 bases from J; bases unmatched to any gene: 10. This chain's CDR3 is CASAAMGTSHNEQFF. CDR3 DNA: TGTGCCAGCGCTGCAATGGGGACTAGCCACAATGAGCAGTTCTTC.

The V gene is TRBV6-2 or TRBV6-3, the J gene TRBJ2-1; no reliable D call. CDR3 size: 15 residues. V was cut by 1 base and J by 2 bases, with 9 bases left in between. CDR1 MNHEY and CDR2 SVGEGT come from the germline V gene. CDR3 residues: CASSYFGGPYNEQFF. DNA of the CDR3: TGTGCCAGCAGTTACTTTGGCGGACCCTACAATGAGCAGTTCTTC.

This chain connects TRBV9 to TRBJ2-2; D call uncertain. Trimming took 0 bases from V and 0 from J, leaving 12 bases between them. Per the germline V gene, CDR1 is SGDLS and CDR2 is YYNGEE. This CDR3 contains 17 residues. CDR3 region: CASSVAWRPSNTGELFF. The DNA of the CDR3 is TGTGCCAGCAGCGTAGCGTGGCGGCCTTCGAACACCGGGGAGCTGTTTTTT.

The genes are TRBV20-1 and TRBJ1-2; D gene uncertain. Trimming removed 6 bases at V and 11 bases at J, with 16 bases between. CDR1 DFQATT and CDR2 SNEGSKA come from the germline V gene (reference sequence). CDR3 length: 11 amino acids. CDR3 in amino acids: CSALIRAAYTF. The CDR3 bases are TGCAGTGCCTTAATCCGGGCAGCTTACACCTTC.

CDR3 amino acids: CASSQQTGGRTDTQYF. In DNA form, the CDR3 reads TGTGCCAGCAGCCAACAGACAGGGGGCCGCACAGATACGCAGTATTTT. The chain carries TRBV4-2 and TRBJ2-3, with 10 bases fitting TRBD1. The germline CDR1 and CDR2 sequences are LGHNA and YNFKEQ. CDR3 length: 16 residues. Losses at the gene ends were 2 bases for V and 1 base for J; bases not matched to a gene: 3.

The chain has TRBV3-1 and TRBJ2-4, with 7 bases matching TRBD1. The CDR3 extends over 17 amino acids. V gave up 4 bases and J gave up 4 bases; unmatched junction bases: 13. Germline CDR1 is LGHDT and CDR2 is YNNKEL (reference sequence). This chain's CDR3 is CASSRDREPHRKNIQYF. The CDR3 coding sequence is TGTGCCAGCAGCCGAGACAGGGAGCCGCACCGAAAAAACATTCAGTACTTC.

This clonotype has more than one count but fewer than ten. The J gene is TRBJ1-1, the V gene TRBV12-3 or TRBV12-4; the D is unclear. V lost 7 bases and J lost 3, with 9 bases in between. The CDR3 is made up of 12 amino acids. The CDR3 DNA reads as TGTGCCAGCAATCTAGGCTACACTGAAGCTTTCTTT. As protein: CASNLGYTEAFF.

The table lists this clonotype with many counts. The chain combines TRBV10-3 with TRBJ1-5; 8 nucleotides match TRBD1. This CDR3 spans 14 amino acids. The V gene's germline CDR1 is ENHRY and CDR2 SYGVKD. Losses at the gene ends were 10 bases for V and 5 bases for J; bases not matched to a gene: 10. CDR3 protein: CASADGTGHQPQHF. DNA of the CDR3: TGTGCCAGCGCCGACGGGACAGGACATCAGCCCCAGCATTTT.

This clonotype has a handful of counts. This chain uses TRBV7-9 with TRBJ2-2; D gene ambiguous. Germline CDR1 SEHNR, CDR2 FQNEAQ (reference sequence). With 7 bases removed from V and 3 bases from J, the gap between germline ends came to 15 bases. This CDR3 region has 15 residues. In DNA form, the CDR3 reads TGTGCCAGCATCTACATTTCCAGCTACACCGGGGAGCTGTTTTTT. Residues: CASIYISSYTGELFF. Full variable domain (rest looked up from reference TRBV7-9 and TRBJ2-2): DTGVSQNPRHKITKRGQNVTFRCDPISEHNRLYWYRQTLGQGPEFLTYFQNEAQLEKSRLLSDRFSAERPKGSFSTLEIQRTEQGDSAMYLCASIYISSYTGELFFGEGSRLTVL.

The CDR3: CASRDVRANEKLFF. The CDR3 DNA reads TGTGCCAGCAGGGACGTGAGGGCTAATGAAAAACTGTTTTTT. The chain uses TRBV6-1 and TRBJ1-4, with D uncertain. V lost 6 bases and J lost 3, with 11 bases in between. Germline V gene data show CDR1 as MNHNS and CDR2 as SASEGT. The CDR3 runs 14 residues.

This chain links TRBV19 with TRBJ2-1, with TRBD2 matching over 7 bases. The germline V gene has CDR1 LNHDA and CDR2 SQIVND (reference sequence). The CDR3 is 15 residues long. The V gene end was trimmed by 7 bases and the J gene end by 5 bases; junction bases not matched to a gene: 11. The CDR3 DNA reads as TGTGCCAGTAAATTGTACGGGAGGATCGACAATGAGCAGTTCTTC. Translation: CASKLYGRIDNEQFF.

This clonotype was recorded a few times. Here the CDR3 reads CSAILGGGVETQYF. CDR3 nucleotide sequence: TGCAGTGCCATACTAGGCGGGGGGGTAGAGACCCAGTACTTC. This chain links TRBV20-1 with TRBJ2-5, with 9 bases that match TRBD2. This CDR3 is built from 14 residues. The ends lost 6 bases at V and 4 bases at J; junction bases unmatched: 9. Per the germline V gene, CDR1 is DFQATT and CDR2 is SNEGSKA (reference sequence).

This clonotype was detected a few times. V is TRBV5-1 and J is TRBJ2-7, with 7 bases aligning to TRBD2. V dropped 0 bases and J dropped 6; count of bases not matched to a gene: 9. There are 15 residues in the CDR3. Germline V CDR1 and CDR2: SGHRS, YFSETQ. CDR3 sequence: CASSLGASGSSEQYF. CDR3 DNA sequence: TGCGCCAGCAGCTTGGGGGCTAGCGGCAGCTCCGAGCAGTACTTC.

The gene calls are TRBV11-3 and TRBJ2-3; maybe TRBD2 (5 bases). V dropped 1 base and J dropped 4 bases, with 12 bases sitting between them. The CDR3 consists of 15 residues. Per the germline V gene, CDR1 is SGHNT and CDR2 is YENEEA. The DNA for the CDR3 is TGTGCCAGCAGCTTAGGTGGATCCGGGGCAGATACGCAGTATTTT. The encoded protein is CASSLGGSGADTQYF. Drawing the rest from reference TRBV11-3 and TRBJ2-3, the complete variable domain is EAGVVQSPRYKIIEKKQPVAFWCNPISGHNTLYWYLQNLGQGPELLIRYENEEAVDDSQLPKDRFSAERLKGVDSTLKIQPAELGDSAVYLCASSLGGSGADTQYFGPGTRLTVL.

The table lists this clonotype with a few counts. J is TRBJ2-5 and V is TRBV5-1, with D possibly called TRBD1 or TRBD2 (5 bases each). Germline CDR1 SGHRS, CDR2 YFSETQ. V was shortened by 0 bases and J by 5 bases, with 11 bases between the two germline ends. The length of the CDR3 is 14 residues. CDR3 protein: CASSLAGTVETQYF. The CDR3 region has the DNA TGCGCCAGCAGCTTGGCCGGGACCGTGGAGACCCAGTACTTC. Full variable domain (outside the CDR3, taken from reference TRBV5-1 and TRBJ2-5): KAGVTQTPRYLIKTRGQQVTLSCSPISGHRSVSWYQQTPGQGLQFLFEYFSETQRNKGNFPGRFSGRQFSNSRSEMNVSTLELGDSALYLCASSLAGTVETQYFGPGTRLLVL.

With regard to this clonotype: With a much larger clone just one base away, this may be a read error. The chain has TRBV7-9 and TRBJ2-1, with 7 nucleotides matching TRBD2. Germline V gene data show CDR1 as SEHNR and CDR2 as FQNEAQ (reference sequence). The CDR3 spans 11 residues. The DNA of the CDR3 is TGTGTCAGCAGCTTAGCGGGTGAGCAGTTCTTC. Translation gives CVSSLAGEQFF.

This clonotype was seen a few times. The CDR3: CASTWTRVGRTYNEQFF. The CDR3 DNA reads as TGCGCCAGCACATGGACTCGTGTCGGGAGGACCTACAATGAGCAGTTCTTC. The chain links TRBV5-1 to TRBJ2-1; 7 nucleotides line up with TRBD2. Germline trimming cut 6 bases from V and 2 bases from J; bases unmatched to any gene: 14. CDR3 length equals 17 residues. Germline V gives CDR1 SGHRS, CDR2 YFSETQ.

The genes are TRBV15 and TRBJ2-1; TRBD1 might be the D (6 bases). CDR1 and CDR2 from the germline V gene are LNHNV and YYDKDF (reference sequence). V gave up 0 bases and J gave up 4 bases, with 16 bases separating them. The CDR3 contains 17 residues. CDR3 sequence (DNA): TGTGCCACCAGCAGAGACCCACCGGGACAACTATACAATGAGCAGTTCTTC. It specifies CATSRDPPGQLYNEQFF.

This clonotype was seen repeatedly, ten times or more. The chain is built from TRBV2 and TRBJ2-2, with unresolved D. The germline V gene has CDR1 SNHLY and CDR2 FYNNEI. The CDR3 has 12 amino acids. Trimming shortened V by 6 bases and J by 7 bases, and 9 bases separated the two germline ends. The CDR3, as DNA: TGTGCCAGCAGGTCCCCTGTCGGGGAGCTGTTTTTT. Translating gives CASRSPVGELFF.

This sequence joins TRBV7-9 and TRBJ2-1; D gene uncertain. Per germline, CDR1 SEHNR and CDR2 FQNEAQ (reference sequence). The germline V and J ends were trimmed by 5 bases and 13 bases, with 15 bases remaining between them. The CDR3 extends over 12 amino acids. In DNA form, the CDR3 reads TGTGCCAGCAGCCAGTCTGAGGCGGTTCAGTTCTTC. It is translated as CASSQSEAVQFF.